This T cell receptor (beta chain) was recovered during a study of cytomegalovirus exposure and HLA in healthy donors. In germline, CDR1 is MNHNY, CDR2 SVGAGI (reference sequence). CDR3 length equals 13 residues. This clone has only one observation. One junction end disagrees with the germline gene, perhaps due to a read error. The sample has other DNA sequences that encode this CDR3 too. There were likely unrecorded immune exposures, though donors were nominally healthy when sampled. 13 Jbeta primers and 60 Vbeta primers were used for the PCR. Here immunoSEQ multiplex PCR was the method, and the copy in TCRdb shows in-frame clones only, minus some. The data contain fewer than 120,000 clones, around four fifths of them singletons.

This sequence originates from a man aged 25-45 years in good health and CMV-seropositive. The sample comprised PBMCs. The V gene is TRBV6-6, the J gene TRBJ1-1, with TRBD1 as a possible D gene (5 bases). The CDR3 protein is CASSYSQGTEAFF. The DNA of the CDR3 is TGTGCTAGCAGTTACTCCCAGGGCACTGAAGCTTTCTTT.